This T cell receptor beta chain was found in a study of Graves' ophthalmopathy and Graves' hyperthyroidism. TCR beta CDR3 regions were amplified from RNA transcripts. First-round RT-PCR employed HTBI primers, with a second-round multiplex PCR after it. TCRdb ran MiXCR on the multiplex PCR reads and lists one entry per CDR3 protein. This sample has hundreds of thousands of distinct CDR3 sequences, with 15% to 17% found just once. Many counts were recorded for this clonotype. The CDR3 extends over 14 amino acids. Trimming removed 3 bases at V and 4 bases at J, with 12 bases between. From germline, CDR1 is LNHDA and CDR2 SQIVND (reference sequence).

This clonotype originated in a woman aged 18-29 years with stable Graves' hyperthyroidism. V is TRBV19 and J is TRBJ1-1, with D perhaps matching TRBD1 (6 bases). The source material was peripheral blood. The DNA for the CDR3 is TGTGCCAGTAGTATGGGGGGGCTGATCACTGAAGCTTTCTTT. Its protein is CASSMGGLITEAFF.